The TCR beta chain under discussion was sequenced for a study of regulatory T cells in long-lasting Graves disease. Arm-PCR of CDR3 regions and iRepertoire HTBI primers were used to build TCR beta libraries. Each CDR3 protein is one row after TCRdb ran MiXCR on the multiplex PCR reads. The profile shows roughly 510,000 distinct CDR3 sequences, approximately 16% of them singletons. The CDR3 covers 13 residues. The V gene lost 6 bases and the J gene lost 3 bases, with 8 bases spanning the gap. The time point: newly diagnosed GD, antithyroid drugs for less than 3 months. Construction of the TCR library relied on RNA isolated from PBMCs. Diagnosis followed American Thyroid Association guidelines for Graves' disease. An endocrinology unit in Xi'an, China, supplied the patients. The same data also went into a second study, on T cells in Graves' hyperthyroidism and ophthalmopathy. As that report states: Patients aged 18 to 65 had newly diagnosed hyperthyroidism lasting under 2 months. Uncontrolled infection, other autoimmune disease, pregnancy and lactation each barred patients from inclusion.

Sequences were derived from peripheral blood mononuclear cells (PBMCs), sampled at new diagnosis, from a patient treated with antithyroid drugs. The sequence derives from a man aged 18-30 years with Graves disease. The chain has TRBV12-3 or TRBV12-4 and TRBJ2-2; D gene uncertain. The CDR3 nucleotides are TGTGCCAGCAGCGACACGTACACCGGGGAGCTGTTTTTT. This encodes CASSDTYTGELFF.